These T cell receptor beta chains were read from a single sample in a study of cytomegalovirus exposure and HLA in healthy donors. Repertoires were generated with immunoSEQ multiplex PCR, while TCRdb's copy carries only in-frame clones and drops some. Among roughly 130,000 clones listed, more than 80% were seen once. Material: PBMCs. These receptors all come from a woman aged 25 to 39 in good health and CMV-seropositive. Each CDR3 is given with its conserved first and last residue. The listing skips clone size in some rows; elsewhere it reads once, few, many or a size class.

J	size	V	CDR3
TRBJ2-7	.	TRBV5-1	CASRGTGVYEQYF
TRBJ1-6	.	TRBV6-1	CASSVRGGNSPLHF
TRBJ2-1	.	TRBV7-9	CASPGQGEINEQFF
TRBJ2-7	.	TRBV11-2	CASSSLAGVLDEQYF
TRBJ1-1	once	TRBV19	CASSKPSGITEAFF
TRBJ1-5	.	TRBV2	CASTGDNSNQPQHF
TRBJ1-1	.	TRBV18	CASSPGAGGRGTEAFF
TRBJ2-1	.	TRBV6-6	CASSSTVQGLNEQFF
TRBJ1-5	.	TRBV28	CASSLSYGTVEDQPQHF
TRBJ1-2	.	TRBV7-9	CASSLGQTYGYTF
TRBJ1-1	.	TRBV25-1	CASSDPTTGMPETFF
TRBJ2-1	.	TRBV18	CASSPPRQGANDNEQFF
TRBJ2-7	.	TRBV18	CASSPWDRAAHEQYF
TRBJ1-6	few	TRBV2	CASSGQGDMNSPLHF
TRBJ2-7	.	TRBV5-4	CASSLSAGGLTKQYF
TRBJ1-6	.	TRBV6-5	CASKHGESNSPLHF
TRBJ2-7	few	TRBV6-5	CASSYGGVDSYEQYF
TRBJ2-3	.	TRBV15	CATSRDFVFWQYF
TRBJ1-1	.	TRBV2	CASTRGRNTEAFF
TRBJ1-2	.	TRBV4-1	CASSQGPSPGGYGYTF
TRBJ2-3	.	TRBV28	CASSLSGRGITDTQYF
TRBJ1-2	.	TRBV28	CASSSRPYDTYGYTF
TRBJ2-7	.	TRBV9	CASSVGRAGAGYEQYF
TRBJ2-3	.	TRBV28	CASSSSKGLAGGDTQYF
TRBJ1-2	.	TRBV5-5	CASSAWTGPMGGYTF
TRBJ1-2	.	TRBV18	CASSPPTGGGDYGYTF
TRBJ2-1	.	TRBV11-2	CASSLDSNEQFF
TRBJ1-2	.	TRBV18	CASSAPDRVDYGYTF
TRBJ2-7	.	TRBV11-2	CASSLSDREQYF
TRBJ1-6	.	TRBV9	CASSSYGQVNSPLHF
TRBJ2-1	.	TRBV19	CASNPWGSGGDNEQFF
TRBJ1-1	.	TRBV5-4	CASSLEIGNTEAFF
TRBJ2-7	.	TRBV5-6	CASSSTGGGGYEQYF
TRBJ2-3	.	TRBV28	CASTGGDTQYF
TRBJ2-1	.	TRBV2	CASSDLAGAYNEQFF
TRBJ2-7	.	TRBV6-5	CASGREQEQYF
TRBJ2-7	.	TRBV28	CASRTGTSSSYEQYF
TRBJ2-7	.	TRBV5-1	CASSSGQGGSWQYF
TRBJ2-1	.	TRBV7-6	CASSLVRGLGDEQFF
TRBJ1-5	few	TRBV6-5	CASTLSVGSQPQHF
TRBJ2-7	.	TRBV11-2	CASSPATGGDSEQYF
TRBJ2-7	.	TRBV25-1	CASSEPSGQQYF
TRBJ2-5	.	TRBV5-1	CASSLAGTTQETQYF
TRBJ2-7	.	TRBV27	CASSWDSSGYEQYF
TRBJ1-2	.	TRBV5-6	CASTLNGGVLFYGYTF
TRBJ2-3	.	TRBV28	CASSFERGGVGTQYF
TRBJ1-1	.	TRBV5-1	CASSWAGEEAFF
TRBJ2-7	.	TRBV5-8	CASSWGPWDRGSYEQYF
TRBJ1-2	.	TRBV6-5	CASTQGGADGYTF
TRBJ1-5	once	TRBV10-2	CASRTGSVQGSMGNQPQHF
TRBJ2-1	.	TRBV2	CASTPRGGSYNEQFF
TRBJ2-5	once	TRBV7-8	CASSLGTGETQYF
TRBJ2-3	few	TRBV27	CASRGVGGDGTDTQYF
TRBJ1-5	.	TRBV4-2	CASSLTGQGPYQPQHF